A single sample gave rise to the 32 T cell receptor beta chains below, sequenced in a study of cytomegalovirus exposure and HLA in healthy donors. This PCR relied on a set of 60 Vbeta primers and 13 Jbeta primers. Libraries were prepared by immunoSEQ multiplex PCR; TCRdb keeps only in-frame clonotypes and omits some of them. The repertoire includes some 200,000 clones, about four fifths of them detected once, and approximately 2.6% sits in the top ten. The source material was PBMCs. These receptors were collected from a female donor in good health and CMV-seronegative.

This CDR3 reads CASSSGQGSQETQYF. CDR3 bases: TGTGCCAGCAGCTCCGGACAGGGGTCTCAAGAGACCCAGTACTTC. This chain joins TRBV7-3 and TRBJ2-5; 9 nucleotides align to TRBD1. Germline CDR1 is SGHTA and CDR2 is FQGTGA. V gave up 4 bases and J gave up 2 bases; unmatched junction bases: 5. CDR3 length equals 15 residues.

DNA for the CDR3: TGTGCCAGTAGTACACACCCGAACACTGAAGCTTTCTTT. It is translated as CASSTHPNTEAFF. The chain uses TRBV19 and TRBJ1-1; the D is unclear. Trimming took off 4 bases at V and 1 base at J, with 7 bases between the two ends. CDR1 and CDR2 from the germline V gene are LNHDA and SQIVND (reference sequence). The length of the CDR3 is 13 residues.

This clone was picked up one time. This sequence joins TRBV19 and TRBJ1-6; 9 bases match TRBD1. Germline assignment: CDR1 LNHDA and CDR2 SQIVND (reference sequence). The CDR3 runs to 15 residues. The junction had 9 bases not matched to a gene; V was cut back by 5 bases and J by 10 bases. The CDR3 region has the DNA TGTGCCAGTAGTTCAACCGGGACAGGGCGATCACCCCTCCACTTT. Its translation is CASSSTGTGRSPLHF.

The rearrangement joins TRBV21-1 to TRBJ2-7; the table's D call, TRBD1, has no DNA check behind it. TRBV21-1 is annotated as a pseudogene. CDR3 length: 19 residues. The CDR3 DNA follows: TGTGCCAGCAGCCCCCGCCGCCGGGACAGGGGGTTGAGTAGCGACGAGCAGTACTTC. It specifies CASSPRRRDRGLSSDEQYF.

This chain connects TRBV18 to TRBJ2-5, with D perhaps TRBD1 (5 bases). The length of the CDR3 is 12 residues. Trimming pared 3 bases from V and 5 bases from J, leaving 7 bases between. Per germline, CDR1 KGHSH and CDR2 LQKENI. The CDR3 coding sequence is TGTGCCAGCTCACCGAAGGGGGAGACCCAGTACTTC. Translated: CASSPKGETQYF.

The chain is built from TRBV6-5 and TRBJ2-7; the match to TRBD1 covers 8 bases. V gave up 5 bases and J gave up 2 bases; unmatched junction bases: 5. Germline CDR1 reads MNHEY; CDR2 reads SVGAGI. The CDR3 consists of 14 residues. The CDR3 sequence: CASSRGQGTYEQYF. The CDR3 DNA follows: TGTGCCAGCAGTCGTGGACAGGGCACCTACGAGCAGTACTTC.

The count of this clone is one. The chain has TRBV5-1 and TRBJ2-5; no clear D. The CDR3 is made up of 12 amino acids. CDR1 and CDR2 (germline): SGHRS, YFSETQ. Trimming left V 7 bases short and J 5 bases short, with 12 bases between. The CDR3 nucleotides read TGCGCCAGCTCGGTCTCGGTGGAGACCCAGTACTTC. Translation gives CASSVSVETQYF.

This chain links TRBV4-1 with TRBJ2-1; 7 bases align to TRBD2. Per the germline V gene, CDR1 is MGHRA and CDR2 is YSYEKL. The trim removed 2 bases at V and 3 bases at J, leaving 4 bases unmatched. The CDR3 is 15 amino acids. The CDR3 DNA reads as TGCGCCAGCAGCCAATCGGCTAGCGGCTACAATGAGCAGTTCTTC. This encodes CASSQSASGYNEQFF.

V gene TRBV29-1 combines with J gene TRBJ2-2, with TRBD2 as a possible D gene (5 bases). Germline V CDR1 and CDR2: SQVTM, ANQGSEA. The CDR3 has 14 residues. The V and J ends lost 6 bases and 0 bases respectively, with 11 bases between them. The CDR3 loop reads CSVLGISNTGELFF. The CDR3, as DNA: TGCAGCGTGCTCGGGATTTCGAACACCGGGGAGCTGTTTTTT.

This clone was detected only a few times. The CDR3 protein is CASSVELSGGRETQYF. The CDR3, as DNA: TGTGCCAGCAGCGTAGAGCTATCGGGGGGGCGCGAGACCCAGTACTTC. This sequence joins TRBV9 and TRBJ2-5, with 8 positions matching TRBD2. The CDR3 is 16 residues long. CDR1 is SGDLS, CDR2 YYNGEE, per germline. Germline trimming cut 0 bases from V and 5 bases from J; bases unmatched to any gene: 9.

The gene calls are TRBV5-4 and TRBJ1-2; 7 bases align to TRBD1. Germline values: CDR1 SGHNT, CDR2 YYREEE (reference sequence). The CDR3 loop spans 13 amino acids. The trim removed 4 bases at V and 8 bases at J, leaving 8 bases unmatched. As DNA, the CDR3 is TGTGCCAGCAGCCAAGACAGGGACGAAGGCTACACCTTC. This codes for CASSQDRDEGYTF.

The chain employs TRBV5-1 and TRBJ2-5, with D possibly being TRBD2 (5 bases). Matching the DNA end better, TRBJ2-7 makes the J call doubtful. Germline V gives CDR1 SGHRS, CDR2 YFSETQ. The CDR3 has 13 amino acids. The DNA for the CDR3 is TGCGCCAGCAGACGGACTGACTCCTACGAGCAGTACTTC. Protein product: CASRRTDSYEQYF.

A single count supports this clone. The chain couples TRBV5-1 to TRBJ2-7, with 7 nucleotides matching TRBD1. There are 16 residues in the CDR3. The germline V gene encodes CDR1 SGHRS and CDR2 YFSETQ. The junction had 13 bases not matched to a gene; V was cut back by 0 bases and J by 7 bases. CDR3 DNA: TGCGCCAGCAGCTTGGTCGGTCCCGAGACAGGGCTTGAGCAGTACTTC. This codes for CASSLVGPETGLEQYF.

V usage is TRBV13 and J usage is TRBJ2-1; 16 nucleotides line up with TRBD2. V lost 7 bases to trimming and J lost 1 base; unmatched junction nucleotides: 7. From germline, CDR1 is PRHDT and CDR2 FYEKMQ (reference sequence). There are 18 residues in the CDR3. DNA of the CDR3: TGTGCCAGCAAGGGACTAGCGGGAGGGGGGAAATCCTACAATGAGCAGTTCTTC. Amino acid sequence: CASKGLAGGGKSYNEQFF.

This clone was counted a few times. The chain links TRBV5-8 to TRBJ2-3; possibly TRBD1 for D (5 bases). Germline values: CDR1 SGHTS, CDR2 YDEGEE. The CDR3 contains 15 residues. V was trimmed by 0 bases and J by 5 bases, leaving 13 bases between them. The CDR3 spells CASSLGTPAVDTQYF. CDR3 DNA: TGTGCCAGCAGCTTGGGGACACCTGCAGTAGATACGCAGTATTTT. Full variable domain (outside the CDR3, taken from reference TRBV5-8 and TRBJ2-3): EAGVTQSPTHLIKTRGQQATLRCSPISGHTSVYWYQQALGLGLQFLLWYDEGEERNRGNFPPRFSGRQFPNYSSELNVNALELEDSALYLCASSLGTPAVDTQYFGPGTRLTVL.

This clone was recorded only once. Other DNA sequences in the sample encode the same CDR3. The chain couples TRBV7-2 to TRBJ2-7, with 8 bases fitting TRBD2. Germline V lookup: CDR1 SGHTA, CDR2 FQGNSA. The CDR3 loop spans 15 amino acids. J gave up 1 base and V 1 base, and 3 bases lay outside the gene matches. Written as DNA, the CDR3 is TGTGCCAGCAGCTTAGTGGCGGGAGGATCCTACGAGCAGTACTTC. Protein: CASSLVAGGSYEQYF.

The chain couples TRBV5-5 to TRBJ2-2, with unresolved D. Germline lookup yields CDR1 SGHKS and CDR2 YYEKEE (reference sequence). The CDR3 has 13 residues. V was trimmed by 4 bases and J by 6 bases, leaving 10 bases between them. The CDR3 coding sequence is TGTGCCAGCAGCAAATGGTCAGCCGGGGAGCTGTTTTTT. Translation gives CASSKWSAGELFF.

This sequence joins TRBV11-3 and TRBJ2-1, with 9 bases fitting TRBD2. After removal of 0 bases from V and 9 bases from J, the junction contained 0 bases not matched to a gene. The CDR3 contains 13 residues. Germline V gene data show CDR1 as SGHNT and CDR2 as YENEEA. CDR3 coding DNA: TGTGCCAGCAGCTTAGAGACTAGCGGTGAGCAGTTCTTC. This encodes CASSLETSGEQFF.

CDR3 coding DNA: TGCGCCAGCAGCTTGACCGGAGATGCGAACACCGGGGAGCTGTTTTTT. This sequence encodes CASSLTGDANTGELFF. This chain joins TRBV5-1 and TRBJ2-2; D is ambiguous. From germline, CDR1 is SGHRS and CDR2 YFSETQ. V lost 1 base to trimming and J lost 0 bases, with 10 bases between them. This CDR3 contains 16 residues.

The chain is built from TRBV5-6 and TRBJ1-5; D is undetermined. This CDR3 has 12 residues. Germline CDR1 SGHDT, CDR2 YYEEEE. V lost 2 bases, J lost 4 bases, and 4 bases lay in between. CDR3: CASSFHNQPQHF. The CDR3 nucleotides are TGTGCCAGCAGCTTTCATAATCAGCCCCAGCATTTT.

CDR3 residues: CASSFPEINYGYTF. The CDR3 bases are TGTGCCAGCAGTTTTCCAGAAATTAACTATGGCTACACCTTC. The chain employs TRBV28 and TRBJ1-2; D unclear. CDR3 length equals 14 residues. Germline V gene lookup returns CDR1 MDHEN and CDR2 SYDVKM. V lost 3 bases to trimming and J lost 1 base, with 9 bases between them.

The CDR3 sequence is CASSLNPAGGEQFF. The CDR3, as DNA: TGTGCCAGCAGCTTAAATCCAGCGGGAGGCGAGCAGTTCTTC. V and J are TRBV7-2 and TRBJ2-1; TRBD2 matches at 9 bases. The ends lost 2 bases at V and 10 bases at J; junction bases unmatched: 6. Germline V gene sequence: CDR1 SGHTA, CDR2 FQGNSA. This CDR3 has 14 residues.

Here the CDR3 reads CASSLTGVNTGELFF. CDR3 coding DNA: TGTGCCAGCAGTCTCACAGGTGTTAACACCGGGGAGCTGTTTTTT. The chain recombines TRBV7-2 with TRBJ2-2, with D possibly TRBD1 on 5 matching bases. Between the trimmed V and J ends, which lost 6 bases and 2 bases, there was a span of 13 bases. CDR1 and CDR2 from the germline V gene are SGHTA and FQGNSA. The CDR3 is made up of 15 amino acids.

The gene calls are TRBV7-6 and TRBJ2-1, with TRBD2 identical over 11 bases. This CDR3 contains 15 residues. The V gene's germline CDR1 is SGHVS and CDR2 FNYEAQ. With V trimmed by 1 base and J by 8 bases, 4 bases remained unmatched. In DNA, the CDR3 is TGTGCCAGCAGCTTAGGAACTAGCGGGGGCGATGAGCAGTTCTTC. Translation gives CASSLGTSGGDEQFF.

The chain is built from TRBV2 and TRBJ2-4; 8 positions match TRBD2. Germline V gene lookup returns CDR1 SNHLY and CDR2 FYNNEI. V gave up 6 bases and J gave up 7 bases; unmatched junction bases: 8. This CDR3 contains 14 residues. CDR3 sequence (DNA): TGTGCCAGCAGGACGGGCGGGGGGACGAACATTCAGTACTTC. Protein product: CASRTGGGTNIQYF. The complete variable domain, with remaining parts taken from reference TRBV2 and TRBJ2-4, reads EPEVTQTPSHQVTQMGQEVILRCVPISNHLYFYWYRQILGQKVEFLVSFYNNEISEKSEIFDDQFSVERPDGSNFTLKIRSTKLEDSAMYFCASRTGGGTNIQYFGAGTRLSVL.

The genes are TRBV11-1 and TRBJ1-1; tentative D call: TRBD1 (5 bases). Trimming stripped 0 bases from V and 7 bases from J, with 12 bases between. Germline loops: CDR1 SGHAT, CDR2 FQDESV (reference sequence). The CDR3 extends over 14 amino acids. CDR3 DNA sequence: TGTGCCAGCAGCTTAGCGAGTACAGGTGGTGAAGCTTTCTTT. Protein product: CASSLASTGGEAFF.

This sequence joins TRBV7-8 and TRBJ1-6; 9 bases are a match to TRBD1. There are 21 residues in the CDR3. V lost 2 bases to trimming and J lost 7 bases; unmatched junction nucleotides: 21. Germline V gene data show CDR1 as SGHVS and CDR2 as FQNEAQ. CDR3 amino acids: CASSLRGPVGQGRLGNSPLHF. DNA of the CDR3: TGTGCCAGCAGCTTACGTGGCCCTGTAGGACAGGGGAGACTGGGGAATTCACCCCTCCACTTT.

The V and J genes are TRBV7-8 and TRBJ1-1; TRBD1 is a possible D gene (6 bases). Germline V gives CDR1 SGHVS, CDR2 FQNEAQ. Between the trimmed V and J ends, which lost 6 bases and 2 bases, there was a span of 22 bases. The CDR3 is made up of 17 amino acids. CDR3: CASSSQGSITENTEAFF. The CDR3 coding sequence is TGTGCCAGCAGTTCCCAGGGGTCGATTACCGAAAACACTGAAGCTTTCTTT. The full variable domain, in which reference TRBV7-8 and TRBJ1-1 provide the parts outside the CDR3, is GAGVSQSPRYKVAKRGQDVALRCDPISGHVSLFWYQQALGQGPEFLTYFQNEAQLDKSGLPSDRFFAERPEGSVSTLKIQRTQQEDSAVYLCASSSQGSITENTEAFFGQGTRLTVV.

CDR3 loop: CASSQGQGSTYEQYF. The DNA for the CDR3 is TGTGCCAGCAGCCAGGGACAGGGTTCGACCTACGAGCAGTACTTC. This chain links TRBV7-9 with TRBJ2-5; 9 nucleotides line up with TRBD1. TRBJ2-7 explains the end of the DNA better; the J call may be wrong. This CDR3 has 15 residues. The germline CDR1 and CDR2 sequences are SEHNR and FQNEAQ (reference sequence).

In its sample, this clone was seen a few times. The J gene is TRBJ1-2, the V gene TRBV28; 8 positions agree with TRBD1. With V trimmed by 3 bases and J by 2 bases, 2 bases remained unmatched. The CDR3 covers 14 residues. CDR1 and CDR2 (germline): MDHEN, SYDVKM. The CDR3 protein is CASSFQGANYGYTF. The CDR3 nucleotides are TGTGCCAGCAGTTTTCAGGGGGCAAACTATGGCTACACCTTC.

As to this clone: The identical CDR3 is also encoded by other nucleotide sequences in the sample. V usage is TRBV7-3 and J usage is TRBJ2-1, with 8 nucleotides matching TRBD2. The V and J ends lost 2 bases and 5 bases, in that order; junction bases with no gene match: 2. Germline values: CDR1 SGHTA, CDR2 FQGTGA. The CDR3 has 14 amino acids. The CDR3 bases are TGTGCCAGCAGCTTAGCGGGAGGCGACAATGAGCAGTTCTTC. This encodes CASSLAGGDNEQFF. Filled out from reference TRBV7-3 and TRBJ2-1, the complete variable domain reads GAGVSQTPSNKVTEKGKYVELRCDPISGHTALYWYRQSLGQGPEFLIYFQGTGAADDSGLPNDRFFAVRPEGSVSTLKIQRTERGDSAVYLCASSLAGGDNEQFFGPGTRLTVL.

The chain carries TRBV7-2 and TRBJ2-3; the D gene is possibly TRBD1 (6 bases). The CDR3 has 14 amino acids. Trimming took 5 bases from V and 4 from J, leaving 13 bases between them. CDR1 and CDR2 (germline): SGHTA, FQGNSA. CDR3 nucleotide sequence: TGTGCCAGCAGCCGTGACAGACAGGCAGATACGCAGTATTTT. Protein: CASSRDRQADTQYF.